This is a list of T cell receptor beta chains from one sample in a study of blood T cell repertoires in COVID-19. The repertoire was sequenced with immunoSEQ multiplex PCR; TCRdb's copy has only in-frame clones and lacks some. The data hold 180,000 or so clones, with more than 85% observed a single time. The sample was peripheral blood. Receptors originate from a woman aged 80 or over in a cohort sampled during active or convalescent COVID-19. CDR3s include the opening cysteine and the closing phenylalanine or tryptophan. The D gene is left open where the match is weak. The size entry is marked missing in some rows and otherwise reads once, few, many or a size class.

V	size	D	J	DNA	CDR3
TRBV3-1/TRBV3-2	-	-	TRBJ1-1	TGTGCCAGCAGCCAAGTGGGTGTGACAACGAACACTGAAGCTTTCTTT	CASSQVGVTTNTEAFF
TRBV6-6	-	TRBD1	TRBJ1-1	TGTGCCAGCAGTCAGGTGGACAGGCCGACCAGCAAGGTGAACACTGAAGCTTTCTTT	CASSQVDRPTSKVNTEAFF
TRBV20-1	-	TRBD1	TRBJ2-1	TGCAGTGCTAGTCATATAACAGGGGGCTGGGACAATGAGCAGTTCTTC	CSASHITGGWDNEQFF
TRBV3-1/TRBV3-2	-	-	TRBJ1-2	TGTGCCAGCAGCCCCCGCCCCGACAGGTCAACTTATGGCTACACCTTC	CASSPRPDRSTYGYTF
TRBV18	-	TRBD1	TRBJ1-4	TGTGCCAGCTCGCCCGGGACAGGGAACGAAAAACTGTTTTTT	CASSPGTGNEKLFF
TRBV27	-	-	TRBJ2-7	TGTGCCAGCAGTTTCTCCGCCTACGAGCAGTACTTC	CASSFSAYEQYF
TRBV7-8	-	-	TRBJ1-2	TGTGCCAGCAGTCCCAGCGGAGATCAGACCTATGGCTACACCTTC	CASSPSGDQTYGYTF
TRBV10-2	-	TRBD1	TRBJ2-7	TGCGCCAGTTGGACAGGGGGACCCTACGAGCAGTACTTC	CASWTGGPYEQYF
TRBV30	-	TRBD1	TRBJ1-5	TGTGCCTGGAAACAGGGGATCGGTCAGCCCCAGCATTTT	CAWKQGIGQPQHF
TRBV7-2	-	TRBD2	TRBJ2-3	TGTGCCAGCAGCTCGGGACTAGCGGGCAGCGTAGATACGCAGTATTTT	CASSSGLAGSVDTQYF
TRBV7-9	-	TRBD1	TRBJ1-6	TGTGCCAGCAGCGTATCGACAGGGCCACCCCTCCACTTT	CASSVSTGPPLHF
TRBV7-2	-	-	TRBJ2-7	TGTGCCAGCAGCTTAGCGGGGAAGCGGACTTACGAGCAGTACTTC	CASSLAGKRTYEQYF
TRBV5-1	-	TRBD1	TRBJ1-4	TGCGCCAGCAGCCCCACCGGGACAGGGGTTGAAAAACTGTTTTTT	CASSPTGTGVEKLFF
TRBV4-1	-	TRBD1	TRBJ1-2	TGCGCCAGCAGCCAAGAGTCGCAGGGGGTCTCCTATGGCTACACCTTC	CASSQESQGVSYGYTF
TRBV6-5	-	-	TRBJ2-5	TGTGCCAGCGTCAGGGCAGCCCAAGAGACCCAGTACTTC	CASVRAAQETQYF
TRBV5-6	-	-	TRBJ1-2	TGTGCCAGCAGCTTGCCTGCGGGGAGTGGAGATGGCTACACCTTC	CASSLPAGSGDGYTF
TRBV25-1	-	-	TRBJ2-7	TGTGCCAGCAGTGAATTAGGGGCAGCCGCCTCCTACGAGCAGTACTTC	CASSELGAAASYEQYF
TRBV6-6	-	TRBD2	TRBJ2-7	TGTGCCAGCAGTTACTCACTAGCGGGGGCCTACGAGCAGTACTTC	CASSYSLAGAYEQYF
TRBV29-1	-	-	TRBJ1-1	TGCAGCACTCGGAACACTGAAGCTTTCTTT	CSTRNTEAFF
TRBV19	-	TRBD1	TRBJ2-6	TGTGCCAGCAGGGACAGCTCTGGGGCCAACGTCCTGACTTTC	CASRDSSGANVLTF
TRBV2	-	-	TRBJ1-2	TGTGCCAGCAGCGAGTATGGCTACACCTTC	CASSEYGYTF
TRBV28	-	TRBD1	TRBJ1-2	TGTGCCAGCAGTTTATCTCCAGGGGGCATTTATGGCTACACCTTC	CASSLSPGGIYGYTF
TRBV12-3/TRBV12-4	once	-	TRBJ2-5	TGTGCCAGCCGATCGGGGGGCGAAGAGACCCAGTACTTC	CASRSGGEETQYF
TRBV12-3/TRBV12-4	-	TRBD2	TRBJ2-1	TGTGCCAGCAGGGGGGGGTCGGGTGAGCAGTTCTTC	CASRGGSGEQFF
TRBV10-3	-	-	TRBJ1-1	TGTGCCATCAGCCACACGAGGGACACTGAAGCTTTCTTT	CAISHTRDTEAFF
TRBV7-9	-	TRBD2	TRBJ2-2	TGTGCCAGCCGACCTAGGGCGGGAGACACCGGGGAGCTGTTTTTT	CASRPRAGDTGELFF
TRBV7-2	-	TRBD1	TRBJ1-2	TGTGCCAGCAGCTCCGGGACAGTTTCTAACTATGGCTACACCTTC	CASSSGTVSNYGYTF
TRBV19	-	TRBD1	TRBJ1-6	TGTGCCAGTAGTATATTCCGGGACAGAAGATCACCCCTCCACTTT	CASSIFRDRRSPLHF
TRBV4-3	-	-	TRBJ1-2	TGCGCCAGCAGCCAAAGTACGGAGACTAACTATGGCTACACCTTC	CASSQSTETNYGYTF